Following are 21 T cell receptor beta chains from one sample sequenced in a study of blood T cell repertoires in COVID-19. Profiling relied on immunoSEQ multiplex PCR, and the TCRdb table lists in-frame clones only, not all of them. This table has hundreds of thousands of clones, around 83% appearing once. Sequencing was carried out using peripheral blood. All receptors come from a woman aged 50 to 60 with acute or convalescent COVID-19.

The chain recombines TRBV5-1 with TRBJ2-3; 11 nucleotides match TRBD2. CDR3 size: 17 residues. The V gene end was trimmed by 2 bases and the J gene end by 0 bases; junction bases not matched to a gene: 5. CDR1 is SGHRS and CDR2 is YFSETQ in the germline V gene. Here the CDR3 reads CASSLPGTSGSTDTQYF. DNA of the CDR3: TGCGCCAGCAGCTTACCCGGGACTAGCGGTAGCACAGATACGCAGTATTTT.

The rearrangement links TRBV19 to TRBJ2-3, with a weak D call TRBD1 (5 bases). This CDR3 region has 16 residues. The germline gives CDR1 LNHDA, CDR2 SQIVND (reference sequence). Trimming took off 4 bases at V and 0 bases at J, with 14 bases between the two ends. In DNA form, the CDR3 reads TGTGCCAGTAGTAAAAGACAGTTAACTAGCACAGATACGCAGTATTTT. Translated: CASSKRQLTSTDTQYF. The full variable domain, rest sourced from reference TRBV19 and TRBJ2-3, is DGGITQSPKYLFRKEGQNVTLSCEQNLNHDAMYWYRQDPGQGLRLIYYSQIVNDFQKGDIAEGYSVSREKKESFPLTVTSAQKNPTAFYLCASSKRQLTSTDTQYFGPGTRLTVL.

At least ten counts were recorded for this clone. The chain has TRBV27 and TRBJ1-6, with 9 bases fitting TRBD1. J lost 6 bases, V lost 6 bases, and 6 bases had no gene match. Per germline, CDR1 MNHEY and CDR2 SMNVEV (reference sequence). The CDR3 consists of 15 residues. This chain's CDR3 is CASRNRDRANSPLHF. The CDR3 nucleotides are TGTGCCAGCAGAAACCGGGACAGGGCTAATTCACCCCTCCACTTT.

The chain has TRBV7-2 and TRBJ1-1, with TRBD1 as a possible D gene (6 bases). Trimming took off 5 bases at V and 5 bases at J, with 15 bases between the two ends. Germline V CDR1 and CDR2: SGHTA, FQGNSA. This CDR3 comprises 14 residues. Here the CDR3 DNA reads TGTGCCAGCAGCCTGGACCCCAGGGGAACTGAAGCTTTCTTT. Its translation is CASSLDPRGTEAFF. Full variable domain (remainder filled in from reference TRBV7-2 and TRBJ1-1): GAGVSQSPSNKVTEKGKDVELRCDPISGHTALYWYRQSLGQGLEFLIYFQGNSAPDKSGLPSDRFSAERTGGSVSTLTIQRTQQEDSAVYLCASSLDPRGTEAFFGQGTRLTVV.

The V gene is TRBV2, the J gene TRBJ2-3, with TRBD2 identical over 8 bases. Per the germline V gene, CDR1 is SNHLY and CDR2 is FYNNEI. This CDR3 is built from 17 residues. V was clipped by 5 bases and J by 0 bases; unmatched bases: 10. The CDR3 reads CASSPSGGRGSTDTQYF. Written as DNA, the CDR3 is TGTGCCAGCAGTCCATCGGGAGGGAGGGGCAGCACAGATACGCAGTATTTT.

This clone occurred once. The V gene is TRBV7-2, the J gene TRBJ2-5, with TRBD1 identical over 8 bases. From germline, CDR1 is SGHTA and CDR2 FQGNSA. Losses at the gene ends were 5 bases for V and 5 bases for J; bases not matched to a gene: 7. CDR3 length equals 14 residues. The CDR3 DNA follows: TGTGCCAGCAGCCCCGGACAGGGACTGGAGACCCAGTACTTC. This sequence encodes CASSPGQGLETQYF.

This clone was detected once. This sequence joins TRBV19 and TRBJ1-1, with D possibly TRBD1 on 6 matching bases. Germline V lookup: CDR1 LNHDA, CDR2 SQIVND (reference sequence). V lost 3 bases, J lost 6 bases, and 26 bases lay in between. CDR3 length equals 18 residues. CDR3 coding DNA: TGTGCCAGTAGTATCCTTACTACCGGGACATCGAGAAATCCTGAAGCTTTCTTT. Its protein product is CASSILTTGTSRNPEAFF.

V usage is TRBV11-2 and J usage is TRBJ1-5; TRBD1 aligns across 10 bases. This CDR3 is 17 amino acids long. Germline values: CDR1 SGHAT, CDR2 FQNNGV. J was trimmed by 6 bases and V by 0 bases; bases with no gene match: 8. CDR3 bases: TGTGCCAGCAGCTTAGATGGGACAGGGGCCTCGGGTCAGCCCCAGCATTTT. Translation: CASSLDGTGASGQPQHF.

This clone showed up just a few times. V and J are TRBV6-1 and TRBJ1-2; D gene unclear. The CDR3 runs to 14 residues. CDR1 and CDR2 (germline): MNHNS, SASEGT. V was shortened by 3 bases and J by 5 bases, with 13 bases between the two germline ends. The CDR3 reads CASSDRPGSYGYTF. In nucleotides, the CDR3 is TGTGCCAGCAGTGACCGGCCCGGGTCGTATGGCTACACCTTC.

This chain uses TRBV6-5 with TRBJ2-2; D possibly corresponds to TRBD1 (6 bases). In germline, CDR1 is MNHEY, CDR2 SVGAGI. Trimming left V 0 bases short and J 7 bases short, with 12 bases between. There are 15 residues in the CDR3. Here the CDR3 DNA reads TGTGCCAGCAGTTACTCTACAGGGTGGGTCGGGGAGCTGTTTTTT. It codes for CASSYSTGWVGELFF.

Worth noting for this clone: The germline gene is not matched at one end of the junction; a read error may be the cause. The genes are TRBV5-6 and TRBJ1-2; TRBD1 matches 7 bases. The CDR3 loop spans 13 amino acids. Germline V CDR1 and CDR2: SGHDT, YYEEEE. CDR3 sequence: CASRLGQIYGYTF. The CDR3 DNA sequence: TGTGCCAGCAGATTGGGACAGATCTATGGCTACACCTTC.

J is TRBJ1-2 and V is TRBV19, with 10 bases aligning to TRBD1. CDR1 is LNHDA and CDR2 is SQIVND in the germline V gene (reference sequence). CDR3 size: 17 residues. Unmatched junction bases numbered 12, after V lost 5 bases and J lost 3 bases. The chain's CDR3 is CASSPGTGALVDYGYTF. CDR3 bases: TGTGCCAGTAGTCCCGGGACAGGGGCTCTTGTGGACTATGGCTACACCTTC.

The CDR3 DNA reads TGCGCCAGCAGTCCCCGGGACAGGCAAAATACGCAGTATTTT. It codes for CASSPRDRQNTQYF. The chain uses TRBV23-1 and TRBJ2-3, with 8 bases fitting TRBD1. TRBV23-1 is an open reading frame, and its role is uncertain. The CDR3 runs 14 residues. V shed 4 bases and J 7 bases; nucleotides not matched to a gene: 7.

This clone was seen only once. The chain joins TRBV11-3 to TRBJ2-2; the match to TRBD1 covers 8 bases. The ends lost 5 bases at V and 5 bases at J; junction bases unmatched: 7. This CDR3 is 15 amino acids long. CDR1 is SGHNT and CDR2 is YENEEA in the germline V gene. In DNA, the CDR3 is TGTGCCAGCAGCAACGGACAGGGTGGAACCGGGGAGCTGTTTTTT. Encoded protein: CASSNGQGGTGELFF.

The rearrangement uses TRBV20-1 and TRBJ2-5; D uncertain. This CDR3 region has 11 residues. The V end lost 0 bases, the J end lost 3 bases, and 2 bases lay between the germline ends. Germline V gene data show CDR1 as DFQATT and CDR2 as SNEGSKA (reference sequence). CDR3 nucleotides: TGCAGTGCTAGAGATAAAGAGACCCAGTACTTC. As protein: CSARDKETQYF.

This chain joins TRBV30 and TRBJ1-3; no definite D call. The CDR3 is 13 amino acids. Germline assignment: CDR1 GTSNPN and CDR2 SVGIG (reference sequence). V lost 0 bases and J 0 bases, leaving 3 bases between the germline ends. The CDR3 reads CAWSVSSGNTIYF. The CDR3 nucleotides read TGTGCCTGGAGTGTCAGCTCTGGAAACACCATATATTTT.

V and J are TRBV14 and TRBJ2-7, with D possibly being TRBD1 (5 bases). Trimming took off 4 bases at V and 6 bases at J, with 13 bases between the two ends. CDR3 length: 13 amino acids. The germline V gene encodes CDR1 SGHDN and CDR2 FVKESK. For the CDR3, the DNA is TGTGCCAGCAGCCCTGAGCAGGGCTTCGAGCAGTACTTC. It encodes CASSPEQGFEQYF.

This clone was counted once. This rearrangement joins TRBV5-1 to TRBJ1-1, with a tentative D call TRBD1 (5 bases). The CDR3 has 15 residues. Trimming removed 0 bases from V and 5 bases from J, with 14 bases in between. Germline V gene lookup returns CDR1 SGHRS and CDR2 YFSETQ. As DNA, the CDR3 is TGCGCCAGCAGCTTGGGGTTTCAAGGGGCGACTGAAGCTTTCTTT. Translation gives CASSLGFQGATEAFF.

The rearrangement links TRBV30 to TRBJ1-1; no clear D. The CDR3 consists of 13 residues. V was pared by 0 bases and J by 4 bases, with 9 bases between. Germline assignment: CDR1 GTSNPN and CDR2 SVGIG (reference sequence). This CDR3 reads CAWSVGGFTEAFF. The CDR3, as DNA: TGTGCCTGGAGTGTAGGAGGGTTCACTGAAGCTTTCTTT.

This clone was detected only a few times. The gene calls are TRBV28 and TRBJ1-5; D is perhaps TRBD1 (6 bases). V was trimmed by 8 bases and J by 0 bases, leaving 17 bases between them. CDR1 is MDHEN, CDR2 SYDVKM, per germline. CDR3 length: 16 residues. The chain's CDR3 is CASRDIGLSSNQPQHF. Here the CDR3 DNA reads TGTGCCAGCCGGGACATCGGCCTGTCTAGCAATCAGCCCCAGCATTTT.

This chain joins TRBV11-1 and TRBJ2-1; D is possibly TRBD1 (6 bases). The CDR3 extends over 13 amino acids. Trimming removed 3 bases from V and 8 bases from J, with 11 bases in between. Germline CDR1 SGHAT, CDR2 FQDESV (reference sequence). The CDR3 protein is CASSLAGTYEQFF. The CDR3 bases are TGTGCCAGCAGCTTGGCCGGGACATATGAGCAGTTCTTC.